This T cell receptor beta chain was captured in a study of blood T cell repertoires in COVID-19. The overall study: The cDNA or gDNA used as material had been derived from T cells, B-cell-depleted T cells, or PBMCs.

The CDR3 is 18 amino acids. The V gene's germline CDR1 is MDHEN and CDR2 SYDVKM. V was pared by 3 bases and J by 5 bases, with 17 bases of the junction left unmatched. Original processing methods: Estimates of nucleated cell counts were drawn from the amplification of reference gene primers. Sequenced by immunoSEQ multiplex PCR; TCRdb stores in-frame clones only, minus some. The DNA gave D and trimming, while V, J and clone size come from that table. The sample includes about 320,000 clones, roughly 85% of them seen just once. This TCR came from a young woman who had been exposed to COVID-19. The sample consisted of PBMCs or T cells enriched from blood (not recorded which). This sequence joins TRBV28 and TRBJ1-1, with TRBD1 matching over 8 bases. CDR3 bases: TGTGCCAGCAGTTTGACAGGACAGGGTGTATCTTTGGGAACTGAAGCTTTCTTT. This codes for CASSLTGQGVSLGTEAFF.